The next 20 T cell receptor beta chains were all read from a single sample in a study of T-cell reconstitution after alpha-beta-depleted transplantation in children. The TCRbeta library was prepared with unique molecular identifiers. TCRdb reanalysed the PCR reads using MiXCR and keeps one entry per CDR3 protein. Of some 490,000 distinct CDR3 sequences listed, under 15% were seen once; the top ten hold 5% to 6%. This sample comprised PBMCs from the stem cell graft donor, obtained from the stem cell graft. These receptors were collected from a human donor who donated a stem cell graft to a child with combined immunodeficiency.

This clonotype occurred many times. The chain combines TRBV6-1 with TRBJ1-1; possible D gene TRBD1, 5 bases. The V end was cut by 5 bases, the J end by 0 bases, with 19 bases between. Germline V lookup: CDR1 MNHNS, CDR2 SASEGT. This CDR3 has 17 amino acids. Written as DNA, the CDR3 is TGTGCCAGCAGTAAGGGGTTTGGGGGACGCATGAACACTGAAGCTTTCTTT. It yields the protein CASSKGFGGRMNTEAFF.

The CDR3 region is CASRPDRSGVKLFF. The DNA for the CDR3 is TGTGCCAGTAGACCAGACAGGTCCGGTGTAAAACTGTTTTTT. The V call is TRBV19, the J call TRBJ1-4; D may be TRBD1 (6 bases). The CDR3 covers 14 residues. Germline values: CDR1 LNHDA, CDR2 SQIVND (reference sequence). V lost 6 bases and J lost 10, with 18 bases in between. Looking up the rest from reference TRBV19 and TRBJ1-4 gives the full variable domain: DGGITQSPKYLFRKEGQNVTLSCEQNLNHDAMYWYRQDPGQGLRLIYYSQIVNDFQKGDIAEGYSVSREKKESFPLTVTSAQKNPTAFYLCASRPDRSGVKLFFGSGTQLSVL.

This clonotype occurred many times. The chain links TRBV12-3 or TRBV12-4 to TRBJ2-2; TRBD2 might be the D (6 bases). The CDR3 is made up of 13 amino acids. Trimming removed 6 bases at V and 6 bases at J, with 11 bases between. The CDR3 reads CASRATSPGELFF. The CDR3 DNA reads as TGTGCCAGCAGGGCGACTAGTCCCGGGGAGCTGTTTTTT.

The chain links TRBV4-3 to TRBJ1-5; D is uncertain. Germline CDR1 reads LGHNA; CDR2 reads YSLEER. Trimming cost V 0 bases and J 7 bases, with 13 bases left between them. The length of the CDR3 is 15 residues. CDR3 coding DNA: TGCGCCAGCAGCCAAGATCTGGGAGAAGGACAGCCCCAGCATTTT. Encoded protein: CASSQDLGEGQPQHF.

There are a few counts of this clonotype. This sequence joins TRBV7-6 and TRBJ2-3; D remains unclear. This CDR3 region has 14 residues. CDR1 and CDR2 from the germline V gene are SGHVS and FNYEAQ. V was trimmed by 6 bases and J by 4 bases, leaving 14 bases between them. CDR3 coding DNA: TGTGCCAGCAGTCGAACCTTATCCGCAGATACGCAGTATTTT. This encodes CASSRTLSADTQYF.

The genes are TRBV10-3 and TRBJ2-1, with D perhaps given as TRBD1 or TRBD2 (5 bases each). The CDR3 is 12 amino acids. Germline V gene sequence: CDR1 ENHRY, CDR2 SYGVKD. The V end lost 7 bases, the J end lost 10 bases, and 14 bases lay between the germline ends. The CDR3 loop reads CAIKQPGPEQFF. CDR3 DNA: TGTGCCATCAAACAGCCGGGACCCGAGCAGTTCTTC.

The gene calls are TRBV6-1 and TRBJ1-5; weak D call: TRBD1 (6 bases). Germline CDR1 and CDR2: MNHNS and SASEGT. V was cut by 0 bases and J by 2 bases, with 14 bases left in between. The CDR3 spans 17 residues. The CDR3 spells CASSEAPRGRGNQPQHF. CDR3 DNA sequence: TGTGCCAGCAGTGAAGCGCCCAGGGGTAGGGGCAATCAGCCCCAGCATTTT.

V gene TRBV7-9 combines with J gene TRBJ1-1; 9 nucleotides align to TRBD1. Germline V gene sequence: CDR1 SEHNR, CDR2 FQNEAQ (reference sequence). This CDR3 has 15 amino acids. Germline trimming cut 5 bases from V and 1 base from J; bases unmatched to any gene: 5. CDR3 nucleotide sequence: TGTGCCAGCAGCCCACGACAGGGGGAGAACACTGAAGCTTTCTTT. Amino acids: CASSPRQGENTEAFF.

This clonotype was seen at least ten times. The J gene is TRBJ2-1, the V gene TRBV29-1; D is ambiguous. The CDR3 length is 11 residues. The V gene lost 7 bases and the J gene lost 4 bases, with 8 bases spanning the gap. Germline values: CDR1 SQVTM, CDR2 ANQGSEA. The CDR3 loop reads CSGGFYNEQFF. CDR3 DNA sequence: TGCAGCGGAGGCTTTTACAATGAGCAGTTCTTC.

The table lists this clonotype with a few counts. The CDR3 protein is CASSFPGLHSPLHF. CDR3 bases: TGTGCCAGCAGTTTCCCCGGGCTGCATTCACCCCTCCACTTT. The V gene is TRBV27, the J gene TRBJ1-6; no clear D. CDR3 size: 14 residues. Germline V gives CDR1 MNHEY, CDR2 SMNVEV (reference sequence). V lost 3 bases, J lost 8 bases, and 11 bases lay in between.

At least ten counts were recorded for this clonotype. The V call is TRBV6-5, the J call TRBJ2-5; 10 bases are shared with TRBD2. Germline assignment: CDR1 MNHEY and CDR2 SVGAGI. V was pared by 6 bases and J by 3 bases, with 4 bases of the junction left unmatched. The CDR3 totals 14 residues. This CDR3 reads CASRISGRKETQYF. CDR3 sequence (DNA): TGTGCCAGCAGAATTAGCGGGAGGAAAGAGACCCAGTACTTC.

This clonotype turned up a few times. The chain uses TRBV5-1 and TRBJ1-4; D gene unclear. CDR1 and CDR2 (germline): SGHRS, YFSETQ. V lost 4 bases, J lost 4 bases, and 14 bases lay in between. This CDR3 spans 15 amino acids. The CDR3 sequence: CASSRVEDGNEKLFF. The CDR3 coding sequence is TGCGCCAGCAGCCGGGTAGAGGACGGTAATGAAAAACTGTTTTTT.

This clonotype was detected only once. V is TRBV3-1 and J is TRBJ2-2; D unclear. CDR1 and CDR2 from the germline V gene are LGHDT and YNNKEL (reference sequence). V lost 4 bases to trimming and J lost 0 bases, with 12 bases between them. The CDR3 length is 16 residues. This CDR3 reads CASSPRQLPNTGELFF. DNA of the CDR3: TGTGCCAGCAGCCCCCGACAATTACCGAACACCGGGGAGCTGTTTTTT.

This clonotype was found a few times. This chain uses TRBV20-1 with TRBJ2-5; 9 bases are a match to TRBD2. Trimming took 4 bases from V and 5 from J; bases not matched to a gene: 2. The CDR3 has 12 residues. Germline loops: CDR1 DFQATT, CDR2 SNEGSKA (reference sequence). This chain's CDR3 is CSANSGRETQYF. CDR3 DNA: TGCAGTGCTAACAGCGGGAGGGAGACCCAGTACTTC.

This clonotype was seen ten or more times. J is TRBJ2-3 and V is TRBV10-3, with D uncertain. The CDR3 spans 15 residues. In germline, CDR1 is ENHRY, CDR2 SYGVKD. Trimming removed 2 bases from V and 4 bases from J, with 13 bases in between. The CDR3 reads CAISEPMDRPDTQYF. The CDR3 nucleotides are TGTGCCATCAGTGAGCCGATGGACCGGCCAGATACGCAGTATTTT.

This sequence joins TRBV30 and TRBJ2-1; 12 bases agree with TRBD2. Unmatched junction bases numbered 3, after V lost 3 bases and J lost 9 bases. In germline, CDR1 is GTSNPN, CDR2 SVGIG (reference sequence). This CDR3 has 13 residues. The CDR3 is CAWRASGRGEQFF. CDR3 in DNA: TGTGCCTGGAGGGCTAGCGGGAGGGGTGAGCAGTTCTTC.

This clonotype appeared a few times. The chain combines TRBV5-1 with TRBJ2-5; weak D call: TRBD2 (5 bases). Germline V lookup: CDR1 SGHRS, CDR2 YFSETQ. The CDR3 is 16 residues long. The ends were cut back, 1 base at V and 0 bases at J, with 13 bases in the middle. CDR3 DNA sequence: TGCGCCAGCAGCTTGTGGTGGGAGTTTAACCAAGAGACCCAGTACTTC. Translating it yields CASSLWWEFNQETQYF.

The V gene is TRBV4-3, the J gene TRBJ2-1; D is undetermined. The CDR3 extends over 14 amino acids. Germline lookup yields CDR1 LGHNA and CDR2 YSLEER. Trimming stripped 1 base from V and 2 bases from J, with 6 bases between. CDR3 protein: CASSQVRPYNEQFF. In DNA, the CDR3 is TGCGCCAGCAGCCAAGTTAGGCCCTACAATGAGCAGTTCTTC.

This clonotype was counted a few times. This chain joins TRBV24-1 and TRBJ2-1, with 9 nucleotides matching TRBD1. V was pared by 0 bases and J by 6 bases, with 5 bases of the junction left unmatched. Germline V gene sequence: CDR1 KGHDR, CDR2 SFDVKD. The CDR3 loop spans 16 amino acids. The CDR3, as DNA: TGTGCCACCAGTGATTTGGGAGGGACAGGGATCAATGAGCAGTTCTTC. It translates to CATSDLGGTGINEQFF.

This clonotype was seen a handful of times. V and J are TRBV15 and TRBJ1-2; D is unclear. Germline CDR1 and CDR2: LNHNV and YYDKDF (reference sequence). With 2 bases removed from V and 4 bases from J, the gap between germline ends came to 8 bases. CDR3 length: 13 residues. The CDR3 DNA sequence: TGTGCCACCAGCAGATGGTTAGGCTATGGCTACACCTTC. Translation gives CATSRWLGYGYTF.